Reported below is one TCR beta chain. Its antigen is unknown. Aged 18 to 65, the patients had hyperthyroidism that was newly diagnosed and had lasted under 2 months. Fresh peripheral blood, 10 ml, was the source of the PBMCs. V shed 5 bases and J shed 11 bases, with 15 bases lying between them. CDR1 and CDR2 (germline): SGHTA, FQGNSA. The CDR3 sequence is 12 residues long. This entry comes from a study of T cells in Graves' hyperthyroidism and ophthalmopathy. The study, taken as a whole, reports: Blood also held most thyroid clonotypes expanded beyond 0.001.

The investigators amplified TCR beta CDR3 regions from RNA transcripts. First-round RT-PCR targeting the TCR CDR3 was performed with the HTBI primer set. One entry per CDR3 protein results from TCRdb running MiXCR on the multiplex PCR reads. The table shows about 210,000 distinct CDR3 sequences, with about 17% occurring only once. The clonotype was recovered from a man aged 40-49 years with Graves' hyperthyroidism. The chain links TRBV7-2 to TRBJ1-1; D is unclear. The specimen sequenced was blood. The CDR3 loop reads CASSLWSLGAFF. The CDR3 DNA follows: TGTGCCAGCAGCCTGTGGTCCTTGGGGGCTTTCTTT.